The rows below give T cell receptor beta chains drawn from one sample of a study of cytomegalovirus exposure and HLA in healthy donors. Sequenced by immunoSEQ multiplex PCR; TCRdb stores in-frame clones only, minus some. The repertoire holds some 93,000 clones, over 60% seen once, with approximately 5.8% in the top ten. The sequencing input was PBMCs. The source is a boy aged 10-17 years in good health and CMV-seropositive. CDR3s leave out the opening cysteine and the closing phenylalanine or tryptophan. Size is stated for part of the rows, as once, few or many counts, or as a class when the clone is expanded.

CDR3: ASSLTDRGAKNIQY
J: TRBJ2-4
V: TRBV4-3
size: .

CDR3: ASITSGGVTQY
J: TRBJ2-5
V: TRBV7-9
size: few

CDR3: ASSPSGTGIYGYT
J: TRBJ1-2
V: TRBV18
size: few

CDR3: AGSQGAVDGYT
J: TRBJ1-2
V: TRBV30
size: .

CDR3: SASRTEAF
J: TRBJ1-1
V: TRBV20-1
size: .

CDR3: ASSLRGLGGYT
J: TRBJ1-2
V: TRBV27
size: .

CDR3: ASSERWGPSNTGELF
J: TRBJ2-2
V: TRBV6-4
size: .

CDR3: ASSPGGNSNQPQH
J: TRBJ1-5
V: TRBV18
size: once

CDR3: ASSSRQATSWPQH
J: TRBJ1-5
V: TRBV6-5
size: few

CDR3: ASSLPVGSGRYNEQF
J: TRBJ2-1
V: TRBV5-1
size: .

CDR3: ASSFGTSPGGQF
J: TRBJ2-1
V: TRBV7-2
size: .

CDR3: TPAPGQGAPSSYEQY
J: TRBJ2-7
V: TRBV1
size: .

CDR3: ASSLGGQGREGYT
J: TRBJ1-2
V: TRBV7-2
size: .

CDR3: ASSLEGINTEAF
J: TRBJ1-1
V: TRBV13
size: few

CDR3: ASSNREGSTDTQY
J: TRBJ2-3
V: TRBV2
size: .

CDR3: ASTDGQGNAEAF
J: TRBJ1-1
V: TRBV6-1
size: .

CDR3: ATSRGHTGELF
J: TRBJ2-2
V: TRBV15
size: few

CDR3: ATRGDHEQY
J: TRBJ2-7
V: TRBV6-5
size: .

CDR3: SVAPTGTTTNEKLF
J: TRBJ1-4
V: TRBV29-1
size: .

CDR3: ASSLVVSNTGELF
J: TRBJ2-2
V: TRBV11-2
size: .

CDR3: ASSKDYRTGKNTEAF
J: TRBJ1-1
V: TRBV13
size: .

CDR3: ASSLGTGREKLF
J: TRBJ1-4
V: TRBV7-9
size: .

CDR3: ASAQASPTGELF
J: TRBJ2-2
V: TRBV12-5
size: .

CDR3: AWSPRGPSNQPQH
J: TRBJ1-5
V: TRBV30
size: .

CDR3: ASMAQPGLEKTQY
J: TRBJ2-5
V: TRBV5-1
size: .

CDR3: AWSGTGGHEQY
J: TRBJ2-7
V: TRBV30
size: .

CDR3: ASSQDGSDEKLF
J: TRBJ1-4
V: TRBV4-1
size: .

CDR3: AWSVLGSGNTIY
J: TRBJ1-3
V: TRBV30
size: once

CDR3: ASSRTDNEKLF
J: TRBJ1-4
V: TRBV2
size: .

CDR3: ASSPWGQGTMGNQPQH
J: TRBJ1-5
V: TRBV5-7
size: .

CDR3: ASGNYRDTFSYEQY
J: TRBJ2-7
V: TRBV27
size: .

CDR3: ASHEGDGYT
J: TRBJ1-2
V: TRBV6-6
size: .

CDR3: ASSFGGDQETQY
J: TRBJ2-5
V: TRBV5-1
size: few

CDR3: ASSLAAGQGPF
J: TRBJ2-1
V: TRBV5-6
size: few

CDR3: ASSLSRGGDYEQY
J: TRBJ2-7
V: TRBV5-4
size: once

CDR3: ASSPMTSGSSYEQY
J: TRBJ2-7
V: TRBV5-6
size: .

CDR3: ASSVVNEQF
J: TRBJ2-1
V: TRBV5-6
size: few

CDR3: ASSLAVRGQTSDYGYT
J: TRBJ1-2
V: TRBV7-2
size: .

CDR3: ASRLDLSPETQY
J: TRBJ2-5
V: TRBV2
size: .

CDR3: ASRTSGLAGSTDTQY
J: TRBJ2-3
V: TRBV5-8
size: .

CDR3: SVGDSANQPQH
J: TRBJ1-5
V: TRBV29-1
size: .

CDR3: ASTSGYNEQF
J: TRBJ2-1
V: TRBV5-6
size: few

CDR3: ASSLQGLPISYEQY
J: TRBJ2-7
V: TRBV28
size: few

CDR3: ASSMGVLGEQY
J: TRBJ2-7
V: TRBV19
size: .

CDR3: ASSLVRGLRAGEQY
J: TRBJ2-7
V: TRBV7-2
size: .

CDR3: ASSPSLSSYNEQF
J: TRBJ2-1
V: TRBV19
size: .

CDR3: ASSLGQGAGGYT
J: TRBJ1-2
V: TRBV28
size: .

CDR3: ASGTSGYEQF
J: TRBJ2-1
V: TRBV7-6
size: .

CDR3: ASSLEGQRTGGGYT
J: TRBJ1-2
V: TRBV5-8
size: .

CDR3: AWAQGHTEAF
J: TRBJ1-1
V: TRBV30
size: .

CDR3: ASSESSGGTDTQY
J: TRBJ2-3
V: TRBV6-1
size: once

CDR3: AWSVHEGTEAF
J: TRBJ1-1
V: TRBV30
size: .

CDR3: ASRPYGSGDTEAF
J: TRBJ1-1
V: TRBV6-5
size: few

CDR3: ASSYGRAMNSPLH
J: TRBJ1-6
V: TRBV6-5
size: .

CDR3: ASSFFQETQY
J: TRBJ2-5
V: TRBV7-2
size: .

CDR3: ASSSSGSLYNEQF
J: TRBJ2-1
V: TRBV7-9
size: .

CDR3: ASSLRQGGYT
J: TRBJ1-2
V: TRBV6-1
size: .

CDR3: ASSPKGSVNEQF
J: TRBJ2-1
V: TRBV7-3
size: .

CDR3: ASSEQQGTDTQY
J: TRBJ2-3
V: TRBV6-5
size: .

CDR3: ASSLGQGLYEQY
J: TRBJ2-7
V: TRBV5-1
size: .